This T cell receptor beta chain was identified during a study of blood T cell repertoires in COVID-19. The Seattle patients joined while their infection was active and were tracked longitudinally afterward. The junction had 8 bases not matched to a gene; V was cut back by 2 bases and J by 8 bases. CDR1 and CDR2 (germline): KGHSH, LQKENI. CDR3 length: 14 residues. As processed by the authors: Researchers report that nucleated cell counts were estimated from reference gene primer amplification. TCRdb's copy holds only in-frame clones and misses some; the assay was immunoSEQ multiplex PCR. D and trimming come from the DNA, and the V and J calls and clone size come from that table. The table has around 230,000 clones, roughly 85% seen once; the top ten hold 4.5% to 5.5%.

The source of this sequence is a man aged 45-65 years with COVID-19, enrolled during active disease. V gene TRBV18 combines with J gene TRBJ1-2; 7 bases match TRBD1. Material: peripheral blood. The CDR3 sequence: CASSPAGTVSGYTF. The DNA for the CDR3 is TGTGCCAGCTCACCAGCCGGGACAGTCTCCGGCTACACCTTC.